The 6 T cell receptor beta chains given below trace back to one sample, sequenced in a study of cytomegalovirus exposure and HLA in healthy donors. Assay used: immunoSEQ multiplex PCR; TCRdb lists only in-frame clones, some missing. The sample has fewer than 350,000 clones, roughly 88% seen once; the top ten hold approximately 0.95%. Sequencing used PBMCs. The receptors derive from a woman aged 18-29 years in good health and CMV-seronegative.

The CDR3 spells CASSWGVQPADTQYF. In DNA, the CDR3 is TGTGCCAGCAGTTGGGGGGTTCAGCCCGCAGATACGCAGTATTTT. The chain joins TRBV28 to TRBJ2-3; the D gene is possibly TRBD2 (6 bases). Germline V gives CDR1 MDHEN, CDR2 SYDVKM. The CDR3 covers 15 residues. V was shortened by 4 bases and J by 4 bases, with 15 bases between the two germline ends.

This clone was detected a few times. The chain recombines TRBV28 with TRBJ1-2; 9 bases are shared with TRBD1. Germline CDR1 reads MDHEN; CDR2 reads SYDVKM. The CDR3 is 15 residues long. The V and J ends lost 3 bases and 5 bases, in that order; junction bases with no gene match: 7. DNA of the CDR3: TGTGCCAGCAGTTTGTGGGACAGGGAGGGATATGGCTACACCTTC. It codes for CASSLWDREGYGYTF.

CDR3 in DNA: TGTGCCAGCAGTTTTGTCGACACCTACGAGCAGTACTTC. It encodes CASSFVDTYEQYF. The V and J genes are TRBV28 and TRBJ2-7; D remains unclear. V lost 3 bases and J 2 bases, leaving 8 bases between the germline ends. Per the germline V gene, CDR1 is MDHEN and CDR2 is SYDVKM. The CDR3 totals 13 residues. The full variable domain, rest sourced from reference TRBV28 and TRBJ2-7, is DVKVTQSSRYLVKRTGEKVFLECVQDMDHENMFWYRQDPGLGLRLIYFSYDVKMKEKGDIPEGYSVSREKKERFSLILESASTNQTSMYLCASSFVDTYEQYFGPGTRLTVT.

This clone has only one observation. The chain uses TRBV10-3 and TRBJ2-7, with TRBD2 matching 14 bases. Germline V gives CDR1 ENHRY, CDR2 SYGVKD. This CDR3 region has 13 residues. The junction had 9 bases not matched to a gene; V was cut back by 8 bases and J by 12 bases. The CDR3 sequence is CAIGGLAGGYLYF. The CDR3 DNA reads as TGTGCCATCGGCGGACTAGCGGGAGGTTATTTGTACTTC.

The V and J genes are TRBV19 and TRBJ1-2; no clear D gene. This CDR3 is 14 amino acids long. Germline-derived CDR1 and CDR2 are LNHDA and SQIVND (reference sequence). The V end was cut by 7 bases, the J end by 5 bases, with 17 bases between. Written as DNA, the CDR3 is TGTGCCAGTAACACCATCACGGGGATTTATGGCTACACCTTC. This translates into CASNTITGIYGYTF.

The chain uses TRBV11-2 and TRBJ2-7; TRBD2 aligns across 9 bases. The CDR3 length is 19 residues. CDR1 and CDR2 from the germline V gene are SGHAT and FQNNGV. Germline trimming cut 3 bases from V and 3 bases from J; bases unmatched to any gene: 18. The CDR3 DNA sequence: TGTGCCAGCAGCTTGAGGGGGGGATTGACTAGCGGACACCTCTACGAGCAGTACTTC. Translation: CASSLRGGLTSGHLYEQYF.